These T cell receptor beta chains were read from a single sample in a study of CD8+ T cells in alopecia areata. Using immunoSEQ multiplex PCR, the repertoire was profiled, and TCRdb retains in-frame clones only, with some absent. The sample carries approximately 130,000 clones, around 63% recorded once. This specimen was CD4+ T cells sorted from blood, taken at week 4, from a patient treated with tofacitinib. The source of these receptors is a human donor with alopecia areata. The CDR3 runs from the conserved cysteine through the conserved F or W. A D gene is named only where the DNA matches it firmly. Where a row states a size, it is once, few, many or the class of an expanded clone; other rows omit it.

TRBD1	TRBV4-1	.	TRBJ1-3	CASSHGDRDGNTIYF	TGCGCCAGCAGCCATGGCGACAGGGACGGAAACACCATATATTTT
.	TRBV5-1	.	TRBJ1-5	CASSLNPRAGNSNQPQHF	TGCGCCAGCAGCTTGAACCCAAGGGCAGGGAATAGCAATCAGCCCCAGCATTTT
.	TRBV27	few	TRBJ2-5	CASSLSRVAGWETQYF	TGTGCCAGCAGTTTATCGCGTGTGGCAGGGTGGGAGACCCAGTACTTC
TRBD1	TRBV2	.	TRBJ1-4	CASSSTEGAVNEKLFF	TGTGCCAGCAGTTCAACCGAGGGGGCTGTTAATGAAAAACTGTTTTTT
TRBD2	TRBV9	few	TRBJ2-3	CASSASGVRVDTQYF	TGTGCCAGCAGCGCTAGCGGGGTACGGGTAGATACGCAGTATTTT
.	TRBV10-3	.	TRBJ1-4	CAISESTDRPEKLFF	TGTGCCATCAGTGAGTCGACAGACCGCCCTGAAAAACTGTTTTTT
.	TRBV30	.	TRBJ1-5	CAWSLGENQPQHF	TGTGCCTGGAGTTTAGGGGAGAATCAGCCCCAGCATTTT
.	TRBV29-1	few	TRBJ2-5	CSAQGGSQETQYF	TGCAGCGCCCAGGGGGGCAGCCAAGAGACCCAGTACTTC
TRBD2	TRBV7-9	.	TRBJ2-1	CASSSVAGPHNEQFF	TGTGCCAGCAGCTCCGTAGCGGGACCCCACAATGAGCAGTTCTTC
TRBD2	TRBV29-1	.	TRBJ2-3	CSVATSGGDTQYF	TGCAGCGTCGCGACTAGCGGGGGAGATACGCAGTATTTT
TRBD1	TRBV7-2	.	TRBJ1-6	CASSARTGGNSPLHF	TGTGCCAGCAGCGCCAGGACAGGGGGTAATTCACCCCTCCACTTT
.	TRBV29-1	.	TRBJ2-3	CSAAGQTDTQYF	TGCAGCGCCGCCGGACAGACAGATACGCAGTATTTT
.	TRBV7-9	.	TRBJ2-3	CASSLDGRLTDTQYF	TGTGCCAGCAGCTTAGACGGGCGTCTCACAGATACGCAGTATTTT
.	TRBV29-1	.	TRBJ2-5	CSVLTGQQETQYF	TGCAGCGTTTTGACAGGACAACAAGAGACCCAGTACTTC
TRBD1	TRBV27	.	TRBJ1-4	CASSDDRGREKLFF	TGTGCCAGCAGTGACGACAGGGGACGTGAAAAACTGTTTTTT
.	TRBV7-9	.	TRBJ1-1	CASRPDSYEAFF	TGTGCCAGCAGACCTGACAGCTATGAAGCTTTCTTT
TRBD1	TRBV4-3	.	TRBJ2-3	CASSQIPWTGLSDTQYF	TGCGCCAGCAGCCAAATACCCTGGACAGGGTTGTCAGATACGCAGTATTTT
TRBD2	TRBV9	few	TRBJ2-1	CASSGSGRAKGNEQFF	TGTGCCAGCAGCGGAAGCGGGAGGGCCAAGGGCAATGAGCAGTTCTTC
.	TRBV9	.	TRBJ1-3	CASSVSTTVSGNTIYF	TGTGCCAGCAGCGTTTCAACGACAGTCTCTGGAAACACCATATATTTT
.	TRBV6-1	.	TRBJ1-2	CASNQNPGTYYGYTF	TGTGCCAGCAACCAGAATCCGGGGACTTACTATGGCTACACCTTC
TRBD2	TRBV5-1	.	TRBJ2-3	CASSLALAGSTDTQYF	TGCGCCAGCAGCTTGGCCCTAGCGGGATCCACAGATACGCAGTATTTT
.	TRBV9	few	TRBJ1-2	CASSVGPEFGYTF	TGTGCCAGCAGCGTCGGTCCGGAATTCGGCTACACCTTC
.	TRBV30	.	TRBJ2-7	CAWNQNYEQYF	TGTGCCTGGAACCAAAACTACGAGCAGTACTTC
.	TRBV7-2	.	TRBJ2-1	CASSLVRVGGEQFF	TGTGCCAGCAGCTTAGTCAGGGTCGGGGGTGAGCAGTTCTTC
.	TRBV7-6	.	TRBJ2-7	CASSLARTRTYEQYF	TGTGCCAGCAGCTTAGCTAGGACCAGGACCTACGAGCAGTACTTC
.	TRBV18	.	TRBJ2-7	CASSPDRNYEQYF	TGTGCCAGCTCACCTGACAGAAACTACGAGCAGTACTTC
.	TRBV29-1	.	TRBJ1-1	CSVYRGRNTEAFF	TGCAGCGTTTATCGAGGACGGAACACTGAAGCTTTCTTT
TRBD1	TRBV4-2	.	TRBJ1-2	CASSPFSGTARYTF	TGTGCCAGCAGCCCTTTCTCCGGGACAGCGCGTTACACCTTC
TRBD2	TRBV5-1	.	TRBJ2-1	CASSRTSGARNEQFF	TGCGCCAGCAGCAGGACTAGCGGGGCGAGGAATGAGCAGTTCTTC
.	TRBV4-3	once	TRBJ2-3	CASSQDGSYNTQYF	TGCGCCAGCAGCCAAGATGGATCCTATAATACGCAGTATTTT
.	TRBV30	.	TRBJ1-2	CAWSLGARHGYTF	TGTGCCTGGAGTCTGGGGGCAAGGCATGGCTACACCTTC
.	TRBV4-3	.	TRBJ2-7	CASSQGMGYEQYF	TGCGCCAGCAGCCAAGGTATGGGCTACGAGCAGTACTTC
.	TRBV6-1	.	TRBJ2-2	CAGRTLRTGELFF	TGTGCCGGAAGGACTCTGCGGACCGGGGAGCTGTTTTTT
.	TRBV9	.	TRBJ2-5	CASSVAPGGRQKETQYF	TGTGCCAGCAGCGTAGCCCCCGGTGGCCGACAGAAAGAGACCCAGTACTTC
TRBD1	TRBV2	.	TRBJ1-1	CASSAQGDTEAFF	TGTGCCAGCAGTGCTCAGGGGGACACTGAAGCTTTCTTT
.	TRBV30	.	TRBJ1-5	CAWSVLTGGNQPQHF	TGTGCCTGGAGTGTACTTACGGGAGGCAATCAGCCCCAGCATTTT
.	TRBV5-1	.	TRBJ2-5	CASSDNDGEYQETQYF	TGCGCCAGCAGCGACAATGATGGCGAGTACCAAGAGACCCAGTACTTC
.	TRBV27	few	TRBJ1-6	CASRAPGSPLHF	TGTGCCAGCAGGGCCCCGGGTTCACCCCTCCACTTT
.	TRBV7-2	.	TRBJ2-7	CASSPSPGERYEQYF	TGTGCCAGCAGCCCCTCCCCAGGCGAAAGATACGAGCAGTACTTC
TRBD2	TRBV5-1	.	TRBJ2-7	CASRPELAGAYEQYF	TGCGCCAGCAGACCTGAACTAGCGGGGGCCTACGAGCAGTACTTC
.	TRBV18	.	TRBJ1-1	CASCPEFGRYTEAFF	TGTGCCAGCTGCCCTGAATTTGGGAGGTACACTGAAGCTTTCTTT
TRBD1	TRBV19	.	TRBJ2-7	CASSNIRDRGYEQYF	TGTGCCAGTAGTAACATCCGGGACAGGGGATACGAGCAGTACTTC
TRBD1	TRBV6-1	.	TRBJ1-2	CASSRDSGVIGYTF	TGTGCCAGCAGTCGGGACAGTGGTGTGATTGGCTACACCTTC
.	TRBV5-1	few	TRBJ2-7	CASRMDLAYEQYF	TGCGCCAGCAGGATGGACCTAGCCTACGAGCAGTACTTC
TRBD2	TRBV5-4	once	TRBJ2-5	CASSFTSGIQETQYF	TGTGCCAGCAGCTTTACTAGCGGGATCCAAGAGACCCAGTACTTC
TRBD2	TRBV2	.	TRBJ2-1	CASRATSVLNNEQFF	TGTGCCAGCAGAGCAACTAGCGTCCTCAACAATGAGCAGTTCTTC
TRBD1	TRBV7-2	.	TRBJ1-2	CASSLVRGYGYTF	TGTGCCAGCAGCTTAGTCAGGGGGTATGGCTACACCTTC
TRBD1	TRBV27	few	TRBJ1-5	CASSLLGTEERQPQHF	TGTGCCAGCAGTTTATTGGGGACAGAAGAACGTCAGCCCCAGCATTTT
TRBD1	TRBV5-6	.	TRBJ2-3	CASSTGQVTDTQYF	TGTGCCAGCAGCACGGGACAGGTCACAGATACGCAGTATTTT
TRBD2	TRBV7-3	.	TRBJ2-1	CASSLAGPNNEQFF	TGTGCCAGCAGCCTAGCGGGGCCAAACAATGAGCAGTTCTTC
TRBD2	TRBV19	.	TRBJ2-7	CASSTQRGDSYEQYF	TGTGCCAGTAGTACTCAGCGGGGGGACTCCTACGAGCAGTACTTC
.	TRBV7-3	.	TRBJ2-1	CASSLTPTVSSYNEQFF	TGTGCCAGCAGCTTAACTCCGACAGTTAGCTCCTACAATGAGCAGTTCTTC
.	TRBV5-1	.	TRBJ2-1	CASSPEGLRGGEQFF	TGCGCCAGCAGCCCCGAGGGCCTCAGGGGGGGTGAGCAGTTCTTC
TRBD1	TRBV15	.	TRBJ2-7	CATSRGTGVGEQYF	TGTGCCACCAGCAGAGGTACAGGGGTAGGGGAGCAGTACTTC
TRBD2	TRBV7-6	few	TRBJ2-7	CASSLGTSGGLEQYF	TGTGCCAGCAGCTTAGGGACTAGCGGGGGGCTGGAGCAGTACTTC